This T cell receptor (beta chain) was identified in a study of cytomegalovirus exposure and HLA in healthy donors. Study results and caveats: In vitro testing confirmed three CMV-associated chains as specific for CMV antigens. Subsequent analysis of the roughly 120 validation repertoires found a tendency for first-cohort TCR clusters to co-occur. Overall, some 160 TCR beta chains were annotated as cytomegalovirus-associated.

Sequencing was performed with immunoSEQ multiplex PCR; in TCRdb, only in-frame clones are kept and a portion is missing. This sample has about 360,000 clones, with approximately 90% found just once. In the case of this clone: Its antigen is currently unknown.

From the 120-subject validation cohort, which was separate from the roughly 690-subject first cohort, the donors were drawn. This clonotype was sampled from a young woman in good health and CMV-seronegative. Sequencing was done on a sample of PBMCs.

The CDR3 loop reads CASSTRGYSYNEQFF. The CDR3 DNA follows: TGTGCCAGCAGCACCCGGGGATACTCCTACAATGAGCAGTTCTTC. This sequence joins TRBV7-9 and TRBJ2-1, with a possible D match to TRBD2 (5 bases). The germline V gene has CDR1 SEHNR and CDR2 FQNEAQ (reference sequence). The V end lost 5 bases, the J end lost 0 bases, and 11 bases lay between the germline ends. The CDR3 loop spans 15 amino acids.